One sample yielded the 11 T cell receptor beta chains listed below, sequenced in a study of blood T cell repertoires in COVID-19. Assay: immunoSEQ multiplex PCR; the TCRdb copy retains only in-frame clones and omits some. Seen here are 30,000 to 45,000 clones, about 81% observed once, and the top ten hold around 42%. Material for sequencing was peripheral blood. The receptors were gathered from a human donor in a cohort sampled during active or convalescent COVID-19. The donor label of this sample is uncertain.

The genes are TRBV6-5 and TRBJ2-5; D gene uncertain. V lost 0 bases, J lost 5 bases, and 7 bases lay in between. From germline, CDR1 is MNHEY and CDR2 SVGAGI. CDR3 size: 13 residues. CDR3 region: CASSYSAGETQYF. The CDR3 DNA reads TGTGCCAGCAGTTACTCGGCCGGGGAGACCCAGTACTTC.

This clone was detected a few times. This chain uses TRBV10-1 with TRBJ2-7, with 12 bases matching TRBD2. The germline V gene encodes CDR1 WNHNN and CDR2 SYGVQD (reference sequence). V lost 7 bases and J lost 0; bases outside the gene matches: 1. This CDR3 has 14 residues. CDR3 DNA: TGCGCCAGCAAGACTAGCGGGAGCTCCTACGAGCAGTACTTC. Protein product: CASKTSGSSYEQYF.

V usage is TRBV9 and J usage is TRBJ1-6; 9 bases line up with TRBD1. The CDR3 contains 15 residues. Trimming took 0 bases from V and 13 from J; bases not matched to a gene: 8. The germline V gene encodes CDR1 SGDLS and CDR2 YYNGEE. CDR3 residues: CASSVDGTGISPLHF. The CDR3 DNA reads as TGTGCCAGCAGCGTAGATGGGACAGGGATCTCCCCCCTCCACTTT.

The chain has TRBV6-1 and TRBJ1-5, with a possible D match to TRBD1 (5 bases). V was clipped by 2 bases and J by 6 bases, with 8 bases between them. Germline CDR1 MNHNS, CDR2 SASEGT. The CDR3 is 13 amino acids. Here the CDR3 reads CASSELGPQPQHF. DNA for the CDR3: TGTGCCAGCAGTGAATTGGGGCCTCAGCCCCAGCATTTT.

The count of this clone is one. The CDR3 DNA follows: TGTGCCTGGATAAAGTGGGGGGACGGAGTTGAAGCTTTCTTT. This translates into CAWIKWGDGVEAFF. The J gene is TRBJ1-1, the V gene TRBV30, with D possibly matching TRBD1 (5 bases). The V and J ends lost 4 bases and 7 bases respectively, with 19 bases between them. The length of the CDR3 is 14 residues. CDR1 is GTSNPN and CDR2 is SVGIG in the germline V gene (reference sequence).

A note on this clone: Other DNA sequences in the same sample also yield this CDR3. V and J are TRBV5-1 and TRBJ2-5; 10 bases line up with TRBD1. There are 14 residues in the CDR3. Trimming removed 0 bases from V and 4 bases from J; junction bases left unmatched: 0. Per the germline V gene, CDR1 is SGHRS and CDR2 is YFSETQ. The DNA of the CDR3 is TGCGCCAGCAGCTTGGGGGACAGGGGAGAGACCCAGTACTTC. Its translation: CASSLGDRGETQYF.

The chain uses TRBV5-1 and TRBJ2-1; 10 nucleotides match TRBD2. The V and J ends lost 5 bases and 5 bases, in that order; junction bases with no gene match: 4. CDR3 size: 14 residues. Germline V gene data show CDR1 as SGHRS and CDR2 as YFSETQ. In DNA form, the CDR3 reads TGCGCCAGCAGTCCCGGGACTAGCGACAATGAGCAGTTCTTC. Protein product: CASSPGTSDNEQFF.

DNA of the CDR3: TGCGCCAGCAAGGCTAGCGGTACAGATACGCAGTATTTT. This translates into CASKASGTDTQYF. V and J are TRBV5-1 and TRBJ2-3, with 7 nucleotides matching TRBD2. V trimming: 6 bases; J trimming: 3 bases; junction bases outside the gene matches: 4. The germline V gene has CDR1 SGHRS and CDR2 YFSETQ. This CDR3 has 13 amino acids.

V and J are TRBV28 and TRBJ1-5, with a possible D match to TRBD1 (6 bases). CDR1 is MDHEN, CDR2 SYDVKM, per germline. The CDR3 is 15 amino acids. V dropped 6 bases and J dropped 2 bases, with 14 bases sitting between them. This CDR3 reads CASSGEGGGNQPQHF. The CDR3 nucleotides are TGTGCCAGCAGCGGCGAGGGGGGGGGCAATCAGCCCCAGCATTTT.

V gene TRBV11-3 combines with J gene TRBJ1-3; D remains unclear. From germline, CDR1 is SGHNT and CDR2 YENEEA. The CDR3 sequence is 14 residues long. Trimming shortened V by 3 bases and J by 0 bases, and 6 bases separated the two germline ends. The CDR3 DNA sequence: TGTGCCAGCAGCTTGTCCTCCTCTGGAAACACCATATATTTT. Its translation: CASSLSSSGNTIYF. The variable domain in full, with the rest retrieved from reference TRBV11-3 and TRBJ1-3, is EAGVVQSPRYKIIEKKQPVAFWCNPISGHNTLYWYLQNLGQGPELLIRYENEEAVDDSQLPKDRFSAERLKGVDSTLKIQPAELGDSAVYLCASSLSSSGNTIYFGEGSWLTVV.

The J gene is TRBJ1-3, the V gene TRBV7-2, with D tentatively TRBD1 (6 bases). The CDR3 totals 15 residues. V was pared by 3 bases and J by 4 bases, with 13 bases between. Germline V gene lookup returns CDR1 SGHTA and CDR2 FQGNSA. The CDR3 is CASSFRDTAGNTIYF. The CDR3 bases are TGTGCCAGCAGCTTCCGGGACACGGCAGGAAACACCATATATTTT.